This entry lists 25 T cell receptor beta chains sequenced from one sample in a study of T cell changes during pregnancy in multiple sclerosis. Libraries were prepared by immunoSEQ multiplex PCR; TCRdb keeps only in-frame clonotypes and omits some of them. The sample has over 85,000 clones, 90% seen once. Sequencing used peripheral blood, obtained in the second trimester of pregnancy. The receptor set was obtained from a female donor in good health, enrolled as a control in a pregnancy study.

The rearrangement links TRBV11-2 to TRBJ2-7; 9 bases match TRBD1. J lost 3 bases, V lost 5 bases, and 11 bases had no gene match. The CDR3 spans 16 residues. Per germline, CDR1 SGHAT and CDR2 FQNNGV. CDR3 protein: CASSRLSGTGLYEQYF. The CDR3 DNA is TGTGCCAGCAGCCGACTTTCCGGGACAGGGCTCTACGAGCAGTACTTC.

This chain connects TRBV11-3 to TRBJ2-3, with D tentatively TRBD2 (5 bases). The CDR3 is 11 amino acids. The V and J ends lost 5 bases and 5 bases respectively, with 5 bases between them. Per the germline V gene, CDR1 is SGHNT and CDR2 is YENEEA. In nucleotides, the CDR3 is TGTGCCAGCAGCCGGGGAGATACGCAGTATTTT. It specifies CASSRGDTQYF.

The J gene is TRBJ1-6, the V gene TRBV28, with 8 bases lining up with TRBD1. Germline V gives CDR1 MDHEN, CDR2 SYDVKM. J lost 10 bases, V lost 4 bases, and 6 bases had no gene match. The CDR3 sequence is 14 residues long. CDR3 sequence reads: CASSSGQGGSPLHF. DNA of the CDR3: TGTGCCAGCAGTTCTGGACAGGGTGGGTCACCCCTCCACTTT. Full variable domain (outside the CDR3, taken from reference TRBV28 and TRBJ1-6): DVKVTQSSRYLVKRTGEKVFLECVQDMDHENMFWYRQDPGLGLRLIYFSYDVKMKEKGDIPEGYSVSREKKERFSLILESASTNQTSMYLCASSSGQGGSPLHFGNGTRLTVT.

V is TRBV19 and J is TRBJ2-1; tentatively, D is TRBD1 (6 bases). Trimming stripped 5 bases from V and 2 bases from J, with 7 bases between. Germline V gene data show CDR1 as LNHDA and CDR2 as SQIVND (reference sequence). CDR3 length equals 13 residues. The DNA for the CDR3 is TGTGCCAGTAGTCGGACAGCCTACAATGAGCAGTTCTTC. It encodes CASSRTAYNEQFF.

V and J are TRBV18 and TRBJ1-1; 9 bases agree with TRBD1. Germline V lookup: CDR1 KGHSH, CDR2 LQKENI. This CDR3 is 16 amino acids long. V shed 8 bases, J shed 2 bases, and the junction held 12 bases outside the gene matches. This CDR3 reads CASTKNKGQGNTEAFF. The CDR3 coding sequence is TGTGCCAGCACAAAAAATAAGGGACAGGGCAACACTGAAGCTTTCTTT.

As DNA, the CDR3 is TGTGCCAGCTCACCCCAGGGGTATGACTATGGCTACACCTTC. Translating it yields CASSPQGYDYGYTF. The chain carries TRBV18 and TRBJ1-2, with D possibly being TRBD1 (6 bases). Trimming took off 3 bases at V and 3 bases at J, with 11 bases between the two ends. Germline V gene sequence: CDR1 KGHSH, CDR2 LQKENI. The CDR3 is 14 residues long. The whole variable domain, filled in from reference TRBV18 and TRBJ1-2, reads NAGVMQNPRHLVRRRGQEARLRCSPMKGHSHVYWYRQLPEEGLKFMVYLQKENIIDESGMPKERFSAEFPKEGPSILRIQQVVRGDSAAYFCASSPQGYDYGYTFGSGTRLTVV.

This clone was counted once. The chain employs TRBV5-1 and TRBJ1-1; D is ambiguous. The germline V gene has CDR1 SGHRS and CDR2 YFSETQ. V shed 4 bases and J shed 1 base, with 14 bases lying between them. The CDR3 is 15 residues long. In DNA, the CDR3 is TGCGCCAGCAGCCCCTTGGTATCGGGGAACACTGAAGCTTTCTTT. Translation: CASSPLVSGNTEAFF. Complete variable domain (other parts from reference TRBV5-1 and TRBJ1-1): KAGVTQTPRYLIKTRGQQVTLSCSPISGHRSVSWYQQTPGQGLQFLFEYFSETQRNKGNFPGRFSGRQFSNSRSEMNVSTLELGDSALYLCASSPLVSGNTEAFFGQGTRLTVV.

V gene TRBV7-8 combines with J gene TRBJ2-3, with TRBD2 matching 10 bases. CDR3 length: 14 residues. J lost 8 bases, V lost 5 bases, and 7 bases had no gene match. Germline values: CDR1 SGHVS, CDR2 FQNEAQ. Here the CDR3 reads CASSPGRTSGTQYF. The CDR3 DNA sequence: TGTGCCAGCAGCCCCGGGCGGACTAGCGGTACGCAGTATTTT.

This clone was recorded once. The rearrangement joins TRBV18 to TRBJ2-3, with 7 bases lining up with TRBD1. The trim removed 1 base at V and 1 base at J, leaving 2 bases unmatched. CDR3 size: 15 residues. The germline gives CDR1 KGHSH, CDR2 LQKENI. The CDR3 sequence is CASSPLGQGTDTQYF. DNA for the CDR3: TGTGCCAGCTCACCACTTGGACAGGGCACAGATACGCAGTATTTT.

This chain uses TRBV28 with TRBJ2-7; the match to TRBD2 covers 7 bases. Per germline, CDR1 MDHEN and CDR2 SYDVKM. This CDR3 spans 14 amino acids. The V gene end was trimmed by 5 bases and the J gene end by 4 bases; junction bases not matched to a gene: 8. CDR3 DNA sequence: TGTGCCAGCAGTCCCGCTGGGGGGGGATACGAGCAGTACTTC. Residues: CASSPAGGGYEQYF.

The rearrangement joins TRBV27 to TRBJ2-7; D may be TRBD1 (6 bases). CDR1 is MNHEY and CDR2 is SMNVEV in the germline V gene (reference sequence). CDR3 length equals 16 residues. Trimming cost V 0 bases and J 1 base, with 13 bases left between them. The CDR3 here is CASSLSWGHRSYEQYF. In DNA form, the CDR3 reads TGTGCCAGCAGTTTATCGTGGGGACATCGGTCCTACGAGCAGTACTTC.

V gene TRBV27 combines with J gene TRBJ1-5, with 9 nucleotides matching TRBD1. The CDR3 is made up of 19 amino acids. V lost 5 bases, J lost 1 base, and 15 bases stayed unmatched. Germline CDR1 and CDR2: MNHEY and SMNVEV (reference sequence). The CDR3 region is CASSPSPRRTGVSNQPQHF. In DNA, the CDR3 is TGTGCCAGCAGTCCATCACCTCGACGGACAGGGGTGAGCAATCAGCCCCAGCATTTT.

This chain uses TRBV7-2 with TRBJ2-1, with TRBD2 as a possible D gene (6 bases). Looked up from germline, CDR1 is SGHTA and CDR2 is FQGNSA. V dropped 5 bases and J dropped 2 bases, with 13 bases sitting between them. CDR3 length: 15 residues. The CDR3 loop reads CASSQMEGTYNEQFF. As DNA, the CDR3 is TGTGCCAGCAGCCAAATGGAGGGGACCTACAATGAGCAGTTCTTC. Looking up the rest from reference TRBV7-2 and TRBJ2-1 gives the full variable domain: GAGVSQSPSNKVTEKGKDVELRCDPISGHTALYWYRQSLGQGLEFLIYFQGNSAPDKSGLPSDRFSAERTGGSVSTLTIQRTQQEDSAVYLCASSQMEGTYNEQFFGPGTRLTVL.

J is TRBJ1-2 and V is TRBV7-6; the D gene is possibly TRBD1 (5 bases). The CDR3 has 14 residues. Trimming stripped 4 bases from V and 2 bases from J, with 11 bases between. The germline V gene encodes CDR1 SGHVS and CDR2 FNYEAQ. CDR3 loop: CASSSRQPNYGYTF. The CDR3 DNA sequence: TGTGCCAGCAGCTCCCGACAGCCGAACTATGGCTACACCTTC.

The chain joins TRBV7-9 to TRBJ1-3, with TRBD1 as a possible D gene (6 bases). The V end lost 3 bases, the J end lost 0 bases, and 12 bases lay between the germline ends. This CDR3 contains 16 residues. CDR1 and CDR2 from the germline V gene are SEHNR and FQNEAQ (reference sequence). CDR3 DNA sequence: TGTGCCAGCAGCTTTTTCGAGGGGGACTCTGGAAACACCATATATTTT. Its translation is CASSFFEGDSGNTIYF.

CDR3 DNA: TGTGCCAGCAGTTTGCTCCCAGGGGGAGGCGAAAAACTGTTTTTT. This gives the protein CASSLLPGGGEKLFF. The V gene is TRBV28, the J gene TRBJ1-4; TRBD1 matches at 7 bases. The CDR3 consists of 15 residues. Germline V CDR1 and CDR2: MDHEN, SYDVKM. V lost 3 bases to trimming and J lost 8 bases; unmatched junction nucleotides: 9.

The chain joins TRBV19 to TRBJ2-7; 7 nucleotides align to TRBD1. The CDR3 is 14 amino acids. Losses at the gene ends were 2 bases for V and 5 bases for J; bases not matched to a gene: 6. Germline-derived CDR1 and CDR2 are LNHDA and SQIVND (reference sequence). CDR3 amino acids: CASSITGESDEQYF. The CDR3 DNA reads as TGTGCCAGTAGTATAACAGGGGAAAGCGACGAGCAGTACTTC.

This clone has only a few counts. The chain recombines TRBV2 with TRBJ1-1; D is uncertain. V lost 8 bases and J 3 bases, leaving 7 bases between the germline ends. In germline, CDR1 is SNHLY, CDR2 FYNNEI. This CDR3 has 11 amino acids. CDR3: CASRAHTEAFF. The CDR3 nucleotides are TGTGCCAGCCGCGCCCACACTGAAGCTTTCTTT.

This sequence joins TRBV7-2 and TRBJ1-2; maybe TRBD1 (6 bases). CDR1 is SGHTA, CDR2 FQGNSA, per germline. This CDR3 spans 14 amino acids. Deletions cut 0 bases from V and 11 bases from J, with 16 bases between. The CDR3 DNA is TGTGCCAGCAGCTTAGCGGGGGCCGGGGAAAGTTACACCTTC. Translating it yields CASSLAGAGESYTF.

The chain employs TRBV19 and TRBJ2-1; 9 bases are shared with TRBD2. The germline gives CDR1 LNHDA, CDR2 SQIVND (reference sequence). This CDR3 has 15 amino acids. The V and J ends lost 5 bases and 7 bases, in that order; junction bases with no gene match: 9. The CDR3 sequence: CASSVGVAGANEQFF. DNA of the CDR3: TGTGCCAGTAGTGTAGGGGTAGCGGGAGCGAATGAGCAGTTCTTC.

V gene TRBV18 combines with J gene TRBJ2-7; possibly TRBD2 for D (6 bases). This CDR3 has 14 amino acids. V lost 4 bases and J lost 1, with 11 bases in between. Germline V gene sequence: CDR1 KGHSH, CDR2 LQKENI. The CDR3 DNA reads TGTGCCAGCTCACTCGGGACTGATTCCTACGAGCAGTACTTC. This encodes CASSLGTDSYEQYF.

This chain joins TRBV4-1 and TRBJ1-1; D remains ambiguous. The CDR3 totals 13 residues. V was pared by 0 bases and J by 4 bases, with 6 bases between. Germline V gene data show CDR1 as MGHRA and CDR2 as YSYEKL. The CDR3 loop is CASSQDPSTEAFF. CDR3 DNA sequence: TGCGCCAGCAGCCAAGATCCGAGCACTGAAGCTTTCTTT.

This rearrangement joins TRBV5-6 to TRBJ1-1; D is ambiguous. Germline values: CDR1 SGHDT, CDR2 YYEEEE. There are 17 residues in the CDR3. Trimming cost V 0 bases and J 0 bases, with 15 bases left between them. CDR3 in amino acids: CASSLASGMWVNTEAFF. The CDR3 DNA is TGTGCCAGCAGCTTGGCTAGTGGCATGTGGGTGAACACTGAAGCTTTCTTT.

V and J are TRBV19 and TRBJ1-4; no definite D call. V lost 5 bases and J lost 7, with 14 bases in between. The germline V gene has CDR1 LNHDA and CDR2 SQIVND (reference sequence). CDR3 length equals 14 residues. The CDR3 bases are TGTGCCAGTAGTCCCGGGAACAAGGGTGAAAAACTGTTTTTT. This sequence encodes CASSPGNKGEKLFF. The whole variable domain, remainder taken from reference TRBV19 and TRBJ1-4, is DGGITQSPKYLFRKEGQNVTLSCEQNLNHDAMYWYRQDPGQGLRLIYYSQIVNDFQKGDIAEGYSVSREKKESFPLTVTSAQKNPTAFYLCASSPGNKGEKLFFGSGTQLSVL.

The CDR3 region has the DNA TGTGCCAGCAGTTACCGGGACAGGGCTAACTATGGCTACACCTTC. Translated: CASSYRDRANYGYTF. The V gene is TRBV6-6, the J gene TRBJ1-2; 9 nucleotides match TRBD1. This CDR3 is built from 15 residues. The V and J ends lost 2 bases and 0 bases, in that order; junction bases with no gene match: 1. Germline values: CDR1 MNHNY, CDR2 SVGAGI (reference sequence).